Listed below are T cell receptor beta chains from one sample, sequenced in a study of T-cell reconstitution after alpha-beta-depleted transplantation in children. TCRdb used MiXCR to reprocess the PCR reads, holding one entry per CDR3 protein. Among 700,000 to 950,000 distinct CDR3 sequences listed, 15% to 20% were seen once. The sample consisted of PBMCs, mostly from graft donor cells, taken 360 days after TCRalphabeta/CD19-depleted stem cell transplant. All receptors come from a male patient younger than 18 who had a stem cell transplant for acute lymphoblastic leukemia, so the T cells may come from the graft donor. CDR3s include the opening cysteine and the closing phenylalanine or tryptophan. A D gene is named only where the DNA matches it firmly. Clone size, where shown, is once, few, many, or a class for clones that have expanded.

clone size | J gene | D gene | V gene | CDR3 protein | CDR3 DNA
. | TRBJ2-1 | . | TRBV4-1 | CASSQAGYEQFF | TGCGCCAGCAGCCAAGCGGGATATGAGCAGTTCTTC
many | TRBJ2-3 | . | TRBV5-6 | CASSLWIRGGPADTQYF | TGTGCCAGCAGCTTGTGGATTCGAGGGGGGCCCGCAGATACGCAGTATTTT
. | TRBJ2-7 | TRBD2 | TRBV5-1 | CASSFDLAGLVAIDEQYF | TGCGCCAGCAGCTTTGATCTAGCGGGACTAGTAGCCATAGACGAGCAGTACTTC
. | TRBJ2-1 | TRBD1 | TRBV29-1 | CSADPTGLMDEQFF | TGCAGCGCCGACCCGACAGGGCTAATGGATGAGCAGTTCTTC
. | TRBJ2-5 | . | TRBV29-1 | CSVEARSASETQYF | TGCAGCGTTGAAGCGCGATCGGCCTCAGAGACCCAGTACTTC
many | TRBJ1-1 | . | TRBV12-3/TRBV12-4 | CASSPRTENTEAFF | TGTGCCAGCAGTCCCCGTACAGAGAACACTGAAGCTTTCTTT
many | TRBJ2-3 | . | TRBV7-9 | CASRRIPQGHWADTQYF | TGTGCCAGCAGACGCATCCCACAGGGCCATTGGGCAGATACGCAGTATTTT
. | TRBJ2-5 | . | TRBV5-1 | CASSLDFETQYF | TGCGCCAGCAGCTTGGATTTCGAGACCCAGTACTTC
. | TRBJ2-3 | . | TRBV5-1 | CASSLGSILSTDTQYF | TGCGCCAGCAGCTTGGGGTCAATCCTAAGCACAGATACGCAGTATTTT
. | TRBJ2-3 | TRBD2 | TRBV12-3/TRBV12-4 | CASSSQIAGGGVDTQYF | TGTGCCAGCAGTTCTCAAATAGCGGGAGGGGGAGTAGATACGCAGTATTTT
. | TRBJ2-7 | TRBD2 | TRBV13 | CASSNTPRGSPRGSPESHEQYF | TGTGCCAGCAGCAATACACCTAGGGGTTCCCCTCGCGGGAGTCCTGAATCCCACGAGCAGTACTTC
few | TRBJ1-2 | TRBD1 | TRBV5-1 | CASSLDGQVNYGYTF | TGCGCCAGCAGCTTGGACGGACAGGTTAACTATGGCTACACCTTC
once | TRBJ1-5 | . | TRBV5-1 | CASSTGLGDNQPQHF | TGCGCCAGCAGCACGGGCCTAGGGGACAATCAGCCCCAGCATTTT
. | TRBJ2-2 | . | TRBV5-1 | CASSLGGGDGNTGELFF | TGCGCCAGCAGCTTGGGCGGCGGGGACGGAAACACCGGGGAGCTGTTTTTT
. | TRBJ1-1 | TRBD1 | TRBV19 | CASSIGQGAMRGWRNTEAFF | TGTGCCAGTAGTATCGGCCAGGGGGCAATGAGAGGGTGGCGGAACACTGAAGCTTTCTTT
few | TRBJ2-2 | . | TRBV10-2 | CASRRNHWAGELFF | TGCGCCAGCAGAAGAAATCATTGGGCCGGGGAGCTGTTTTTT
few | TRBJ2-7 | . | TRBV20-1 | CSGILPPYEQYF | TGCAGTGGCATCTTACCCCCCTACGAGCAGTACTTC
. | TRBJ1-2 | . | TRBV7-6 | CASSGDDGYTF | TGTGCCAGCAGCGGGGACGATGGCTACACCTTC
. | TRBJ2-1 | . | TRBV9 | CASSASGKVYNEQFF | TGTGCCAGCAGCGCAAGCGGAAAGGTCTACAATGAGCAGTTCTTC
. | TRBJ2-7 | TRBD2 | TRBV7-8 | CASSPIAGAGYEQYF | TGTGCCAGCAGCCCCATAGCGGGAGCAGGATACGAGCAGTACTTC
few | TRBJ2-7 | . | TRBV6-1 | CASRNRDPSLYEQYF | TGTGCCAGCAGGAACCGGGACCCAAGTCTCTACGAGCAGTACTTC
many | TRBJ1-1 | . | TRBV5-6 | CASSLRPAAMNTEAFF | TGTGCCAGCAGCTTAAGGCCAGCTGCGATGAACACTGAAGCTTTCTTT
few | TRBJ1-1 | . | TRBV14 | CASSPYLGELTEAFF | TGTGCCAGCAGCCCTTACCTAGGAGAACTGACTGAAGCTTTCTTT
. | TRBJ1-1 | . | TRBV20-1 | CSASIEVNTEAFF | TGCAGTGCTAGCATCGAGGTAAACACTGAAGCTTTCTTT
many | TRBJ2-3 | TRBD1 | TRBV5-1 | CASRPGTVPTDTQYF | TGCGCCAGCAGACCTGGGACAGTTCCCACAGATACGCAGTATTTT
. | TRBJ2-5 | TRBD1 | TRBV3-1 | CASSQSGTGVKTQYF | TGTGCCAGCAGCCAAAGCGGGACAGGGGTTAAGACCCAGTACTTC
. | TRBJ2-1 | . | TRBV7-9 | CASSLSQRGSSYNEQFF | TGTGCCAGCAGCTTATCCCAACGCGGCAGCTCCTACAATGAGCAGTTCTTC
many | TRBJ2-7 | TRBD2 | TRBV5-8 | CASRLAGGPREQYF | TGTGCCAGCAGATTAGCGGGAGGACCTCGCGAGCAGTACTTC
few | TRBJ2-5 | TRBD2 | TRBV5-1 | CASSLGGSSGKETQYF | TGCGCCAGCAGCTTGGGTGGGTCTAGCGGGAAAGAGACCCAGTACTTC
. | TRBJ2-7 | TRBD1 | TRBV6-1 | CASSVRDRVSEQYF | TGTGCCAGCAGTGTCCGGGACAGAGTTTCCGAGCAGTACTTC
. | TRBJ1-5 | . | TRBV4-1 | CASSQSGPSRDQPQHF | TGCGCCAGCAGCCAATCGGGACCCTCACGGGATCAGCCCCAGCATTTT
. | TRBJ1-1 | . | TRBV29-1 | CSVGRNLNTEAFF | TGCAGCGTTGGTAGGAACTTGAACACTGAAGCTTTCTTT
. | TRBJ2-3 | . | TRBV12-3/TRBV12-4 | CASSFGPGVLDTQYF | TGTGCCAGCAGTTTTGGGCCGGGAGTGTTAGATACGCAGTATTTT
few | TRBJ2-1 | . | TRBV4-1 | CASSQVPSPNNEQFF | TGCGCCAGCAGCCAAGTCCCTTCCCCCAACAATGAGCAGTTCTTC
few | TRBJ2-1 | . | TRBV11-2 | CASRGVRTNEQFF | TGTGCCAGCAGGGGGGTCCGTACCAATGAGCAGTTCTTC
few | TRBJ1-5 | TRBD1 | TRBV25-1 | CASSSTGQGQPQHF | TGTGCCAGCAGTTCAACCGGACAGGGGCAACCCCAGCATTTT
. | TRBJ2-7 | TRBD1 | TRBV18 | CASSQPAGTGFYEQYF | TGTGCCAGCTCACAACCAGCTGGGACAGGGTTCTACGAGCAGTACTTC
few | TRBJ2-7 | . | TRBV10-3 | CAISAGHPYEQYF | TGTGCCATCAGTGCGGGGCACCCCTACGAGCAGTACTTC
few | TRBJ2-3 | . | TRBV12-3/TRBV12-4 | CASSRTTPGTQYF | TGTGCCAGCAGCCGCACGACCCCCGGTACGCAGTATTTT
few | TRBJ1-3 | . | TRBV5-1 | CASSSAPTGNTIYF | TGCGCCAGCAGCTCCGCTCCAACTGGAAACACCATATATTTT
. | TRBJ2-1 | . | TRBV29-1 | CSVAPRDLLLGEQFF | TGCAGCGTGGCCCCCCGGGACCTCCTCCTAGGGGAGCAGTTCTTC
. | TRBJ2-7 | . | TRBV29-1 | CSVAGLDEQYF | TGCAGCGTGGCAGGTTTGGACGAGCAGTACTTC